The 14 T cell receptor beta chains below all came from one sample that was sequenced in a study of identical twins. Each CDR3 protein gets one entry after TCRdb re-called the 5' RACE reads with MiXCR. The data contain over 250,000 distinct CDR3 sequences, over 8.5% of them singletons. The same sample was also studied in work on yellow fever vaccine responses in identical twins.

What was sequenced was CD8+ T cells sorted from blood. The receptors come from a woman aged 18-29 years in good health.

This clonotype has only a few counts. The V and J genes are TRBV27 and TRBJ1-5; D call uncertain. The V gene's germline CDR1 is MNHEY and CDR2 SMNVEV (reference sequence). V was pared by 6 bases and J by 0 bases, with 12 bases between. The CDR3 has 15 amino acids. CDR3 nucleotide sequence: TGTGCCAGCAGCTCTGTTGGGTATAGCAATCAGCCCCAGCATTTT. Its protein product is CASSSVGYSNQPQHF.

This clonotype has more than one count but fewer than ten. In nucleotides, the CDR3 is TGCGCCAGCAGCCAAGATCGCTGGGACTTCGGTACGCAGTATTTT. Translation: CASSQDRWDFGTQYF. V and J are TRBV4-3 and TRBJ2-3, with D possibly matching TRBD2 (6 bases). The length of the CDR3 is 15 residues. Germline assignment: CDR1 LGHNA and CDR2 YSLEER. With 0 bases removed from V and 8 bases from J, the gap between germline ends came to 15 bases.

V usage is TRBV5-4 and J usage is TRBJ2-3, with D tentatively TRBD1 (5 bases). V was shortened by 3 bases and J by 5 bases, with 19 bases between the two germline ends. The CDR3 sequence is 16 residues long. CDR1 is SGHNT and CDR2 is YYREEE in the germline V gene (reference sequence). The CDR3 loop is CASSSHPRGEKDTQYF. CDR3 nucleotides: TGTGCCAGCAGCTCCCACCCAAGGGGTGAGAAAGATACGCAGTATTTT.

The chain employs TRBV5-1 and TRBJ2-7; the match to TRBD1 covers 7 bases. The CDR3 is 13 amino acids. Trimming removed 1 base from V and 5 bases from J; junction bases left unmatched: 3. The germline V gene encodes CDR1 SGHRS and CDR2 YFSETQ. The CDR3 nucleotides are TGCGCCAGCAGCTTGACAGGGGCCCACGAGCAGTACTTC. Amino acid sequence: CASSLTGAHEQYF.

In this sample, this clonotype turned up many times. The V call is TRBV28, the J call TRBJ2-3; D is perhaps TRBD1 or TRBD2 (6 bases each). In germline, CDR1 is MDHEN, CDR2 SYDVKM. V was shortened by 8 bases and J by 4 bases, with 16 bases between the two germline ends. This CDR3 has 14 amino acids. The CDR3 spells CASAGGGLADTQYF. The CDR3 coding sequence is TGTGCCAGCGCCGGTGGGGGGCTGGCAGATACGCAGTATTTT.

The chain combines TRBV30 with TRBJ2-1; D is possibly TRBD1 or TRBD2 (6 bases each). Germline CDR1 reads GTSNPN; CDR2 reads SVGIG (reference sequence). The CDR3 sequence is 12 residues long. V gave up 1 base and J gave up 7 bases, with 8 bases separating them. CDR3 in amino acids: CAWSGGANEQFF. In nucleotides, the CDR3 is TGTGCCTGGAGTGGGGGGGCTAATGAGCAGTTCTTC. Filled out from reference TRBV30 and TRBJ2-1, the complete variable domain reads SQTIHQWPATLVQPVGSPLSLECTVEGTSNPNLYWYRQAAGRGLQLLFYSVGIGQISSEVPQNLSASRPQDRQFILSSKKLLLSDSGFYLCAWSGGANEQFFGPGTRLTVL.

This clonotype was counted many times. V is TRBV18 and J is TRBJ2-2, with D hard to call. Trimming cost V 3 bases and J 6 bases, with 14 bases left between them. Looked up from germline, CDR1 is KGHSH and CDR2 is LQKENI. The CDR3 spans 15 residues. The CDR3 protein is CASSPTLGLPGELFF. DNA for the CDR3: TGTGCCAGCTCACCGACTCTAGGATTACCCGGGGAGCTGTTTTTT.

This clonotype was observed a handful of times. V and J are TRBV29-1 and TRBJ2-1, with 15 bases identical to TRBD2. Germline CDR1 is SQVTM and CDR2 is ANQGSEA. V was pared by 1 base and J by 7 bases, with 8 bases of the junction left unmatched. The CDR3 runs 17 residues. The CDR3 coding sequence is TGCAGCGTTGAAGGGACTAGCGGGAGGGCGAGGATTAATGAGCAGTTCTTC. Amino acid sequence: CSVEGTSGRARINEQFF.

This clonotype turned up a few times. A read error may produce the germline difference seen at one junction end. The chain recombines TRBV13 with TRBJ2-7; 7 positions match TRBD2. Germline V gene lookup returns CDR1 PRHDT and CDR2 FYEKMQ (reference sequence). This CDR3 is built from 15 residues. CDR3 sequence (DNA): TGTGCCAGCAGCTTGGGAGGGTCGGGATCCTACAAGCAGTACTTC. It encodes CASSLGGSGSYKQYF.

This clonotype was found a few times. This rearrangement joins TRBV6-2 or TRBV6-3 to TRBJ2-2; D call uncertain. The CDR3 consists of 15 residues. Germline loops: CDR1 MNHEY, CDR2 SVGEGT. V lost 4 bases and J lost 8, with 17 bases in between. The CDR3 sequence: CASSLGPPAWGELFF. CDR3 sequence (DNA): TGTGCCAGCAGTTTGGGCCCTCCCGCGTGGGGGGAGCTGTTTTTT.

This clonotype was recorded many times. The DNA for the CDR3 is TGTGCCAGCAGTGGACAGGGGGAGGTCAACGAGCAGTACTTC. Residues: CASSGQGEVNEQYF. V is TRBV28 and J is TRBJ2-7; 10 bases agree with TRBD1. CDR1 MDHEN and CDR2 SYDVKM come from the germline V gene. CDR3 length: 14 residues. With V trimmed by 5 bases and J by 5 bases, 6 bases remained unmatched.

This clonotype showed up just a few times. This rearrangement joins TRBV3-1 to TRBJ1-2, with unresolved D. V gave up 3 bases and J gave up 2 bases, with 13 bases separating them. The length of the CDR3 is 15 residues. The germline gives CDR1 LGHDT, CDR2 YNNKEL (reference sequence). CDR3 in amino acids: CASSHLLPGNYGYTF. The CDR3 DNA reads as TGTGCCAGCAGCCACCTTCTCCCCGGGAACTATGGCTACACCTTC.

This clonotype turned up a few times. The chain employs TRBV27 and TRBJ2-3, with D perhaps matching TRBD2 (5 bases). Germline assignment: CDR1 MNHEY and CDR2 SMNVEV (reference sequence). Trimming pared 3 bases from V and 0 bases from J, leaving 7 bases between. This CDR3 has 14 residues. CDR3 protein: CASSFRTSTDTQYF. The CDR3 coding sequence is TGTGCCAGCAGTTTTAGGACTAGCACAGATACGCAGTATTTT.

This clonotype showed up many times. The chain has TRBV20-1 and TRBJ2-7; TRBD2 matches 8 bases. Germline values: CDR1 DFQATT, CDR2 SNEGSKA (reference sequence). V lost 0 bases to trimming and J lost 0 bases; unmatched junction nucleotides: 1. This CDR3 contains 14 residues. CDR3 in DNA: TGCAGTGCTAGAGAGCGGGAGGTCTCCTACGAGCAGTACTTC. Its translation: CSAREREVSYEQYF.